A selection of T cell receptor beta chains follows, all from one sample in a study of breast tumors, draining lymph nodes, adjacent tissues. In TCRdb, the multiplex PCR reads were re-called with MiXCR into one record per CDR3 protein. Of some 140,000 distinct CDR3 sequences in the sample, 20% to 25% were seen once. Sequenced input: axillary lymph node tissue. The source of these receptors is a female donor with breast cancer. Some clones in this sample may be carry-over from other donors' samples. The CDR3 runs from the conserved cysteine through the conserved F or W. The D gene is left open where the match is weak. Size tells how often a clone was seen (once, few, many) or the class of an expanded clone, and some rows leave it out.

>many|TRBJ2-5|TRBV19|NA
TGTGCCAGTAGTATAGGGGGAGTCCAAGAGACCCAGTACTTC
CASSIGGVQETQYF
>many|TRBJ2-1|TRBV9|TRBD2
TGTGCCAGCAGCGCAGACGGGACTAGCGGTAATGAGCAGTTCTTC
CASSADGTSGNEQFF
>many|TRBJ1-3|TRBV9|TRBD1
TGTGCCAGCAGCGCCGGGACAGGATCCTCTGGAAACACCATATATTTT
CASSAGTGSSGNTIYF
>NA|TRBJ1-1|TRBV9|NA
TGTGCCAGCAGCGTAGGTCCAGAGAACACTGAAGCTTTCTTT
CASSVGPENTEAFF
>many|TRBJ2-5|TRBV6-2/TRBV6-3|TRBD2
TGTGCCAGCTGTAGAGCGGGAGTGGGGGAGACCCAGTACTTC
CASCRAGVGETQYF
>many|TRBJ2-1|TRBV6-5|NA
TGTGCCAGGGCACTACCGGGACAAGACAATGAGCAGTTCTTC
CARALPGQDNEQFF
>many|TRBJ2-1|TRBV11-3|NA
TGTGCCAGCAGCCCCAGGGACGATGAGCAGTTCTTC
CASSPRDDEQFF
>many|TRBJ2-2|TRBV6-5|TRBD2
TGTGCCAGCGGACGAGGGACTAGCGGTACCGGGGAGCTGTTTTTT
CASGRGTSGTGELFF
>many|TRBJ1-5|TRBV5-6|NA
TGTGCCAGCAGCCTGCAGGGGCGGCCCCAGCATTTT
CASSLQGRPQHF
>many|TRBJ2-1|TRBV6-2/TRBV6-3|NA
TGTGCCAGCCGGCCCCGCTACAATGAGCAGTTCTTC
CASRPRYNEQFF
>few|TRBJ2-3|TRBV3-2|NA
TGTGCCAGCAGCCAGGACAGGGGAAGGGCAGATACGCAGTATTTT
CASSQDRGRADTQYF
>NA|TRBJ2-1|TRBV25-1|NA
TGTGCCAGCAGTGACCTCAGTCATGAGCAGTTCTTC
CASSDLSHEQFF
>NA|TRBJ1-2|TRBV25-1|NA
TGTGCCAGCAGTGAAGGCGGGGGTGTAAGAGGCTACACCTTC
CASSEGGGVRGYTF
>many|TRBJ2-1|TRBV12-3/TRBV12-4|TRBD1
TGTGCCAGCAGTTTTGTTGGGACAGGGCGAAATGAGCAGTTCTTC
CASSFVGTGRNEQFF
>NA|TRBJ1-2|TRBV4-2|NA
TGTGCCAGCAGCCAAGACAGGGTATTTAACTATGGCTACACCTTC
CASSQDRVFNYGYTF
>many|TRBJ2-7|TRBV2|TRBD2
TGTGCCAGCAGTGACCTAGCGGGATACGAGCAGTACTTC
CASSDLAGYEQYF
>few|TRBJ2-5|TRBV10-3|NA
TGTGCCATCATGGAGTCGGGTCAAGAGACCCAGTACTTC
CAIMESGQETQYF
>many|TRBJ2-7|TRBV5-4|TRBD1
TGTGCCAGCAGCTCCGGGACAGGGGATTACGAGCAGTACTTC
CASSSGTGDYEQYF
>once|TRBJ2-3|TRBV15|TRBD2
TGTGCCACCAGGGATCTAGCGGGGGAGAGGCGGCTCACAGATACGCAGTATTTT
CATRDLAGERRLTDTQYF
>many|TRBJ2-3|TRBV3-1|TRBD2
TGTGCCAGCAGCCCGAGTTCGGGGGGTACGCAGTATTTT
CASSPSSGGTQYF
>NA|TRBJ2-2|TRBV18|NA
TGTGCCAGCTCACCGCCCGACAGGCCCCGGCCGGAAGAGCTGTTTTTT
CASSPPDRPRPEELFF
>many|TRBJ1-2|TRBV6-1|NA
TGTGCCAGCACCGGAGGGGGGCAGGGGAAATTTTCGGGAGGCTACACCTTC
CASTGGGQGKFSGGYTF
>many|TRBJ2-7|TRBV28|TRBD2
TGTGCCAGCAGTTTATCAGTGGGAGGGCAAGAGCAGTACTTC
CASSLSVGGQEQYF
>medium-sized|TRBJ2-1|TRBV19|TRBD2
TGTGCCAGTAGGGTTAGAGGGACTAGCGGGAGTCAAAATGAGCAGTTCTTC
CASRVRGTSGSQNEQFF